Each of the 24 T cell receptor beta chains below was sequenced from the same sample in a study of T cell responses to AZD1222 COVID-19 vaccine. Method: immunoSEQ multiplex PCR; TCRdb's copy keeps in-frame clones and lacks some. In the table there are approximately 50,000 clones, 80% to 90% of which are singletons. This material consisted of peripheral blood, taken on day 0 of AZD1222 vaccination. The receptors were gathered from an adult in good health.

The chain uses TRBV5-1 and TRBJ2-7, with TRBD2 matching 15 bases. The CDR3 is made up of 16 amino acids. Trimming at V came to 4 bases and at J to 5 bases, leaving 7 bases not matched to a gene. Germline-derived CDR1 and CDR2 are SGHRS and YFSETQ. The CDR3 coding sequence is TGCGCCAGCAGCCCGGGACTAGCGGGAGGTATCGACGAGCAGTACTTC. As protein: CASSPGLAGGIDEQYF.

CDR3 sequence (DNA): TGCGCCAGCAGCTTCGAAAGCGGGAGAGCCTACGAGCAGTACTTC. Its translation is CASSFESGRAYEQYF. This rearrangement joins TRBV5-1 to TRBJ2-7, with TRBD2 matching over 8 bases. Germline V gives CDR1 SGHRS, CDR2 YFSETQ. With 2 bases clipped from V and 2 bases from J, the junction kept 6 bases outside the gene matches. The CDR3 consists of 15 residues.

This clone was seen only once. This chain connects TRBV5-1 to TRBJ2-6; 8 positions agree with TRBD2. From germline, CDR1 is SGHRS and CDR2 YFSETQ. This CDR3 has 17 residues. The V gene end was trimmed by 0 bases and the J gene end by 0 bases; junction bases not matched to a gene: 2. The CDR3 spells CASSLESGSSGANVLTF. CDR3 bases: TGCGCCAGCAGCTTGGAGAGCGGGAGCTCTGGGGCCAACGTCCTGACTTTC.

The chain uses TRBV4-2 and TRBJ1-6, with D unclear. CDR3 length equals 15 residues. Germline V CDR1 and CDR2: LGHNA, YNFKEQ. V was pared by 4 bases and J by 9 bases, with 16 bases between. As DNA, the CDR3 is TGTGCCAGCAGCCGGGAGTCCAGGTTCGGTTCACCCCTCCACTTT. It translates to CASSRESRFGSPLHF.

The gene calls are TRBV5-1 and TRBJ2-2, with TRBD1 matching 8 bases. Germline CDR1 is SGHRS and CDR2 is YFSETQ. This CDR3 is 18 amino acids long. After removal of 0 bases from V and 4 bases from J, the junction contained 11 bases not matched to a gene. The CDR3 sequence: CASSLVRISTGVTGELFF. For the CDR3, the DNA is TGCGCCAGCAGCTTGGTTAGGATTTCGACAGGGGTCACCGGGGAGCTGTTTTTT. The complete variable domain, with remaining parts taken from reference TRBV5-1 and TRBJ2-2, reads KAGVTQTPRYLIKTRGQQVTLSCSPISGHRSVSWYQQTPGQGLQFLFEYFSETQRNKGNFPGRFSGRQFSNSRSEMNVSTLELGDSALYLCASSLVRISTGVTGELFFGEGSRLTVL.

The chain is built from TRBV7-2 and TRBJ2-7; no firm D call. There are 14 residues in the CDR3. V lost 1 base, J lost 1 base, and 8 bases lay in between. The germline gives CDR1 SGHTA, CDR2 FQGNSA. The CDR3 DNA reads TGTGCCAGCAGCTTAGACCACGGATCCTACGAGCAGTACTTC. Encoded protein: CASSLDHGSYEQYF.

V is TRBV30 and J is TRBJ2-5, with D unresolved. The V gene lost 2 bases and the J gene lost 5 bases, with 9 bases spanning the gap. Germline V CDR1 and CDR2: GTSNPN, SVGIG (reference sequence). The CDR3 is 12 amino acids. CDR3 protein: CAWSNTAETQYF. CDR3 nucleotide sequence: TGTGCCTGGAGTAACACAGCGGAGACCCAGTACTTC.

The rearrangement links TRBV24-1 to TRBJ2-4; D not certain. Trimming cost V 5 bases and J 7 bases, with 5 bases left between them. CDR1 KGHDR and CDR2 SFDVKD come from the germline V gene. The CDR3 covers 11 residues. Here the CDR3 reads CATSAANIQYF. DNA for the CDR3: TGTGCCACCAGTGCGGCCAACATTCAGTACTTC.

This clone occurred once. The chain combines TRBV4-2 with TRBJ2-5, with TRBD2 matching 15 bases. CDR3 length: 21 residues. Germline V gene data show CDR1 as LGHNA and CDR2 as YNFKEQ. Germline trimming cut 4 bases from V and 3 bases from J; bases unmatched to any gene: 18. CDR3 region: CASSPTFFYGLAGGPEETQYF. The DNA of the CDR3 is TGTGCCAGCAGCCCAACCTTCTTCTACGGACTAGCGGGAGGGCCGGAAGAGACCCAGTACTTC.

The rearrangement links TRBV5-1 to TRBJ1-2; the match to TRBD1 covers 10 bases. The CDR3 spans 14 residues. Losses at the gene ends were 2 bases for V and 8 bases for J; bases not matched to a gene: 6. CDR1 and CDR2 from the germline V gene are SGHRS and YFSETQ. CDR3 sequence: CASSLRTGGYGYTF. As DNA, the CDR3 is TGCGCCAGCAGCTTACGGACAGGGGGTTACGGCTACACCTTC.

The rearrangement uses TRBV11-2 and TRBJ1-2; 9 nucleotides line up with TRBD1. The germline gives CDR1 SGHAT, CDR2 FQNNGV. V gave up 5 bases and J gave up 12 bases; unmatched junction bases: 7. This CDR3 spans 12 amino acids. The CDR3 sequence: CASSPLTGGNTF. CDR3 sequence (DNA): TGTGCCAGCAGCCCTCTGACAGGGGGGAACACCTTC.

The chain recombines TRBV6-5 with TRBJ2-1, with 9 bases lining up with TRBD1. The V and J ends lost 6 bases and 7 bases, in that order; junction bases with no gene match: 10. The CDR3 contains 15 residues. Germline V CDR1 and CDR2: MNHEY, SVGAGI. CDR3: CASSKPGTGNNEQFF. CDR3 DNA: TGTGCCAGCAGCAAACCCGGGACAGGGAATAATGAGCAGTTCTTC.

The V and J genes are TRBV5-1 and TRBJ2-7; D call uncertain. The CDR3 consists of 16 residues. V dropped 3 bases and J dropped 2 bases, with 18 bases sitting between them. Germline loops: CDR1 SGHRS, CDR2 YFSETQ. The CDR3 DNA sequence: TGCGCCAGCAGCTCGGGTGGGTTAGGGCGGACCTACGAGCAGTACTTC. Translating gives CASSSGGLGRTYEQYF.

The chain has TRBV7-2 and TRBJ1-3; D is unresolved. Germline values: CDR1 SGHTA, CDR2 FQGNSA. The CDR3 consists of 13 residues. The V gene lost 3 bases and the J gene lost 9 bases, with 12 bases spanning the gap. CDR3: CASSLGPQSTIYF. Written as DNA, the CDR3 is TGTGCCAGCAGCTTGGGTCCTCAGTCCACCATATATTTT.

The genes are TRBV12-3 or TRBV12-4 and TRBJ2-5, with a tentative D call TRBD1 (6 bases). The CDR3 is 13 residues long. The V and J ends lost 4 bases and 5 bases respectively, with 11 bases between them. The CDR3 sequence: CASSSGTSETQYF. The DNA of the CDR3 is TGTGCCAGCAGTTCCGGGACATCGGAGACCCAGTACTTC.

This sequence joins TRBV2 and TRBJ2-3; a possible D gene is TRBD2 (5 bases). CDR3 length equals 13 residues. V was shortened by 9 bases and J by 2 bases, with 12 bases between the two germline ends. Looked up from germline, CDR1 is SNHLY and CDR2 is FYNNEI. The CDR3 reads CASNHGDTDTQYF. Here the CDR3 DNA reads TGTGCCAGTAATCACGGGGACACAGATACGCAGTATTTT.

The chain has TRBV9 and TRBJ1-5; D unclear. The V end lost 3 bases, the J end lost 3 bases, and 10 bases lay between the germline ends. The CDR3 is made up of 14 amino acids. Germline V gene lookup returns CDR1 SGDLS and CDR2 YYNGEE. CDR3 in DNA: TGTGCCAGCAGCGCCTCCGGGATCAATCAGCCCCAGCATTTT. Translated, it gives CASSASGINQPQHF.

The chain has TRBV9 and TRBJ2-7; 9 positions match TRBD2. The V gene end was trimmed by 5 bases and the J gene end by 5 bases; junction bases not matched to a gene: 14. The CDR3 runs to 16 residues. Germline V gene lookup returns CDR1 SGDLS and CDR2 YYNGEE. CDR3 sequence (DNA): TGTGCCAGCAGTCCAGCCGAGTGGGCTAGCGGGGACGAGCAGTACTTC. Protein sequence: CASSPAEWASGDEQYF. The full variable domain, with the rest looked up from reference TRBV9 and TRBJ2-7, is DSGVTQTPKHLITATGQRVTLRCSPRSGDLSVYWYQQSLDQGLQFLIQYYNGEERAKGNILERFSAQQFPDLHSELNLSSLELGDSALYFCASSPAEWASGDEQYFGPGTRLTVT.

The gene calls are TRBV19 and TRBJ1-1; no clear D. Trimming cost V 3 bases and J 5 bases, with 16 bases left between them. This CDR3 region has 15 residues. Germline V gene lookup returns CDR1 LNHDA and CDR2 SQIVND (reference sequence). The CDR3 loop reads CASSILGGLGTEAFF. The CDR3 DNA follows: TGTGCCAGTAGTATTCTGGGAGGCTTGGGGACTGAAGCTTTCTTT.

This clone appeared once. V and J are TRBV29-1 and TRBJ1-1; D is possibly TRBD1 (5 bases). The V and J ends lost 1 base and 4 bases respectively, with 10 bases between them. Germline CDR1 is SQVTM and CDR2 is ANQGSEA. The CDR3 length is 13 residues. As DNA, the CDR3 is TGCAGCGTTGAAGGTGGGGGAGGCACTGAAGCTTTCTTT. Translating gives CSVEGGGGTEAFF.

The CDR3 DNA sequence: TGTGCCAGCAGTCCCCGTGGGGGTGGAGAGACCCAGTACTTC. Its protein is CASSPRGGGETQYF. The J gene is TRBJ2-5, the V gene TRBV6-6; D may be TRBD1 or TRBD2 (5 bases each). Germline assignment: CDR1 MNHNY and CDR2 SVGAGI (reference sequence). This CDR3 comprises 14 residues. V was trimmed by 5 bases and J by 4 bases, leaving 14 bases between them.

This clone has just one count. V and J are TRBV24-1 and TRBJ1-2, with D maybe TRBD1 (6 bases). The CDR3 is 14 residues long. The germline V gene has CDR1 KGHDR and CDR2 SFDVKD. Trimming shortened V by 4 bases and J by 4 bases, and 12 bases separated the two germline ends. For the CDR3, the DNA is TGTGCCACCAGTGACCAACAGGGACTCTATGGCTACACCTTC. It is translated as CATSDQQGLYGYTF.

The chain has TRBV3-1 (or the pseudogene TRBV3-2) and TRBJ2-4, with a possible D match to TRBD1 (5 bases). The germline V gene encodes CDR1 LGHDT and CDR2 YNNKEL (reference sequence). CDR3 length equals 16 residues. V gave up 0 bases and J gave up 4 bases, with 13 bases separating them. CDR3 in amino acids: CASSQDFQGWKNIQYF. The CDR3 DNA is TGTGCCAGCAGCCAAGATTTCCAGGGCTGGAAAAACATTCAGTACTTC.

The CDR3 sequence: CATSDPKSTEAFF. The CDR3 bases are TGTGCCACCAGTGACCCGAAAAGTACTGAAGCTTTCTTT. The rearrangement uses TRBV24-1 and TRBJ1-1, with unresolved D. V lost 4 bases, J lost 5 bases, and 10 bases lay in between. From germline, CDR1 is KGHDR and CDR2 SFDVKD. The CDR3 spans 13 residues.